This T cell receptor (beta chain) was documented in a study of molecular identifiers for immune sequencing clone quantification. Germline CDR1 is MNHEY and CDR2 is SVGEGT. This CDR3 is 15 amino acids long. Trimming removed 5 bases from V and 1 base from J, with 12 bases in between. This clonotype occurred many times. Each CDR3 protein gets one entry after TCRdb re-called the PCR reads with MiXCR. The sample consists of 85,000 to 95,000 distinct CDR3 sequences, roughly 19% of them appearing once. Sequencing was performed on naive CD8+ T cells from blood, with Jurkat cell RNA spiked in. The subset is: FACS-sorted CD8+CD4-CCR7+CD45RA+ naive T cells. This TCR was recovered from a human donor in good health. Some libraries in this study had Jurkat cell RNA spiked in. The V and J genes are TRBV6-2 or TRBV6-3 and TRBJ1-5; D might be TRBD1 (5 bases). CDR3: CASSQGIQSNQPQHF. As DNA, the CDR3 is TGTGCCAGCAGTCAGGGAATCCAAAGCAATCAGCCCCAGCATTTT.